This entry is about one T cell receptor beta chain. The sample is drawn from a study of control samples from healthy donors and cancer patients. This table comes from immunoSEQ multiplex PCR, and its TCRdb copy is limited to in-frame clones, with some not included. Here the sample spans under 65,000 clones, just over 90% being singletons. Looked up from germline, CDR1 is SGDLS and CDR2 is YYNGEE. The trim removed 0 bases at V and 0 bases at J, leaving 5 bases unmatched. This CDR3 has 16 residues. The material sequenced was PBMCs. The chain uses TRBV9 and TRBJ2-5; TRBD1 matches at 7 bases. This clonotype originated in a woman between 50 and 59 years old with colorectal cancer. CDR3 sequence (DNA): TGTGCCAGCAGCGTAGGCAGCAGGGGGAACCAAGAGACCCAGTACTTC. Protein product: CASSVGSRGNQETQYF.